The 15 T cell receptor beta chains below all came from one sample that was sequenced in a study of T cell responses to AZD1222 COVID-19 vaccine. Using immunoSEQ multiplex PCR, the repertoire was profiled, and TCRdb retains in-frame clones only, with some absent. The table shows over 100,000 clones, with approximately 83% occurring only once. The sequencing used peripheral blood, collected on day 0 of AZD1222 vaccination. These receptors came from an adult in good health.

V gene TRBV9 combines with J gene TRBJ1-1, with 7 bases lining up with TRBD1. CDR1 and CDR2 (germline): SGDLS, YYNGEE. After removal of 2 bases from V and 8 bases from J, the junction contained 3 bases not matched to a gene. The CDR3 consists of 12 residues. CDR3 sequence reads: CASSVRTGEAFF. In DNA, the CDR3 is TGTGCCAGCAGCGTTCGGACAGGCGAAGCTTTCTTT. The whole variable domain, filled in from reference TRBV9 and TRBJ1-1, reads DSGVTQTPKHLITATGQRVTLRCSPRSGDLSVYWYQQSLDQGLQFLIQYYNGEERAKGNILERFSAQQFPDLHSELNLSSLELGDSALYFCASSVRTGEAFFGQGTRLTVV.

Written as DNA, the CDR3 is TGTGCCAGCACCTTAGCGGGAGTCGGCGGGGAGCTGTTTTTT. Its translation: CASTLAGVGGELFF. The V and J genes are TRBV6-1 and TRBJ2-2, with 9 bases matching TRBD2. CDR3 length: 14 residues. Germline CDR1 and CDR2: MNHNS and SASEGT. Germline trimming cut 7 bases from V and 7 bases from J; bases unmatched to any gene: 7.

The J gene is TRBJ2-7, the V gene TRBV25-1; 11 bases are a match to TRBD1. From germline, CDR1 is MGHDK and CDR2 SYGVNS. The CDR3 extends over 16 amino acids. Trimming removed 5 bases from V and 2 bases from J; junction bases left unmatched: 8. CDR3 DNA: TGTGCCAGCAGTCCTCCCCCGGGACAGGGGGCCTACGAGCAGTACTTC. This codes for CASSPPPGQGAYEQYF.

The rearrangement joins TRBV5-5 to TRBJ2-5; TRBD2 might be the D (6 bases). The germline V gene has CDR1 SGHKS and CDR2 YYEKEE (reference sequence). Trimming left V 4 bases short and J 3 bases short, with 13 bases between. This CDR3 comprises 14 residues. The CDR3 coding sequence is TGTGCCAGCAGCCGGAGGGGTATGGAAGAGACCCAGTACTTC. It yields the protein CASSRRGMEETQYF.

The rearrangement joins TRBV7-9 to TRBJ1-4; TRBD1 is a possible D gene (6 bases). V was pared by 5 bases and J by 0 bases, with 19 bases between. CDR3 length equals 18 residues. Germline V gives CDR1 SEHNR, CDR2 FQNEAQ (reference sequence). The CDR3 region has the DNA TGTGCCAGCAGCCCGAAAATGGGGGGCCAAACAACTAATGAAAAACTGTTTTTT. Translation: CASSPKMGGQTTNEKLFF.

This clone came up once. This chain joins TRBV7-2 and TRBJ2-1; the D gene is possibly TRBD2 (5 bases). Trimming left V 4 bases short and J 4 bases short, with 14 bases between. This CDR3 comprises 15 residues. Per germline, CDR1 SGHTA and CDR2 FQGNSA. Written as DNA, the CDR3 is TGTGCCAGCAGCTCCCGGGAAATGGTATACAATGAGCAGTTCTTC. It yields the protein CASSSREMVYNEQFF.

The chain couples TRBV7-8 to TRBJ2-5; 9 bases match TRBD1. The CDR3 contains 15 residues. CDR1 and CDR2 from the germline V gene are SGHVS and FQNEAQ. With 5 bases clipped from V and 1 base from J, the junction kept 5 bases outside the gene matches. DNA of the CDR3: TGTGCCAGCAGCACGGGACAGGGCCGCCAAGAGACCCAGTACTTC. It yields the protein CASSTGQGRQETQYF.

V gene TRBV5-1 combines with J gene TRBJ2-2; 12 bases agree with TRBD1. The germline V gene encodes CDR1 SGHRS and CDR2 YFSETQ. The V gene end was trimmed by 3 bases and the J gene end by 6 bases; junction bases not matched to a gene: 3. The CDR3 extends over 15 amino acids. The DNA for the CDR3 is TGCGCCAGCAGCTCGGGACAGGGGGCTCCCGGGGAGCTGTTTTTT. Protein: CASSSGQGAPGELFF.

In its sample, this clone was seen a few times. The chain has TRBV3-1 (or the pseudogene TRBV3-2) and TRBJ1-2; weak D call: TRBD1 (5 bases). V lost 0 bases and J lost 4, with 9 bases in between. Germline V gene sequence: CDR1 LGHDT, CDR2 YNNKEL (reference sequence). CDR3 length: 14 residues. CDR3 sequence reads: CASSQEWGVYGYTF. In nucleotides, the CDR3 is TGTGCCAGCAGCCAAGAATGGGGCGTCTATGGCTACACCTTC.

This chain links TRBV15 with TRBJ2-3; D not resolved. Trimming pared 5 bases from V and 9 bases from J, leaving 12 bases between. Germline V gene sequence: CDR1 LNHNV, CDR2 YYDKDF (reference sequence). This CDR3 contains 12 residues. The CDR3 bases are TGTGCCACCAGCCGAACATCAAACACGCAGTATTTT. The encoded protein is CATSRTSNTQYF.

The chain combines TRBV5-1 with TRBJ1-6, with 7 positions matching TRBD1. Germline V gene lookup returns CDR1 SGHRS and CDR2 YFSETQ. The V segment lost 5 bases and the J segment 9 bases; nucleotides outside the gene matches: 8. The CDR3 is made up of 14 amino acids. The CDR3 DNA follows: TGCGCCAGCAGTCCGGACAGGTTCAGTTCACCCCTCCACTTT. It translates to CASSPDRFSSPLHF.

The chain employs TRBV7-9 and TRBJ1-2; D is unresolved. V was cut by 3 bases and J by 6 bases, with 11 bases left in between. The CDR3 consists of 13 residues. Germline CDR1 is SEHNR and CDR2 is FQNEAQ (reference sequence). The CDR3 region is CASSFNGDNGYTF. CDR3 bases: TGTGCCAGCAGCTTTAATGGGGATAATGGCTACACCTTC.

The chain carries TRBV5-4 and TRBJ1-1, with 11 bases that match TRBD1. The CDR3 covers 18 residues. V dropped 0 bases and J dropped 3; count of bases not matched to a gene: 10. CDR1 SGHNT and CDR2 YYREEE come from the germline V gene (reference sequence). DNA of the CDR3: TGTGCCAGCAGCTTGGGATTCGGACAGGGGGCCCCCGACACTGAAGCTTTCTTT. This encodes CASSLGFGQGAPDTEAFF.

The chain recombines TRBV24-1 with TRBJ2-1; 9 nucleotides line up with TRBD1. V shed 9 bases, J shed 4 bases, and the junction held 3 bases outside the gene matches. The germline V gene encodes CDR1 KGHDR and CDR2 SFDVKD. The CDR3 length is 13 residues. This chain's CDR3 is CATEGQGYNEQFF. CDR3 bases: TGTGCCACCGAGGGACAGGGTTACAATGAGCAGTTCTTC.

The chain combines TRBV5-1 with TRBJ1-2, with no clear D. Germline V gene lookup returns CDR1 SGHRS and CDR2 YFSETQ. The germline V and J ends were trimmed by 0 bases and 2 bases, with 14 bases remaining between them. This CDR3 region has 16 residues. The CDR3 here is CASSLGGDIQNYGYTF. The DNA of the CDR3 is TGCGCCAGCAGCTTGGGAGGCGACATACAGAACTATGGCTACACCTTC.